The 10 T cell receptor beta chains presented below share a single source sample, sequenced in a study of blood T cell repertoires in COVID-19. Sequencing was performed with immunoSEQ multiplex PCR; in TCRdb, only in-frame clones are kept and a portion is missing. The table has 130,000 or so clones, around 86% seen once. Sequences were obtained from peripheral blood. These receptors all come from a man between 40 and 49 years old with acute or convalescent COVID-19.

The chain recombines TRBV30 with TRBJ1-5; possibly TRBD1 for D (6 bases). CDR3 length: 13 amino acids. The V end was cut by 4 bases, the J end by 1 base, with 8 bases between. Germline V gene lookup returns CDR1 GTSNPN and CDR2 SVGIG (reference sequence). The CDR3 DNA is TGTGCCTGGACAGGGGCGAGCAATCAGCCCCAGCATTTT. Amino acid sequence: CAWTGASNQPQHF. Together with reference TRBV30 and TRBJ1-5, the CDR3 gives the full variable domain: SQTIHQWPATLVQPVGSPLSLECTVEGTSNPNLYWYRQAAGRGLQLLFYSVGIGQISSEVPQNLSASRPQDRQFILSSKKLLLSDSGFYLCAWTGASNQPQHFGDGTRLSIL.

This rearrangement joins TRBV6-7 to TRBJ2-1, with TRBD1 matching 7 bases. TRBV6-7 is an ORF for which the function is uncertain. Trimming took 5 bases from V and 0 from J; bases not matched to a gene: 4. This CDR3 spans 15 amino acids. The CDR3 protein is CASSPDRASYNEQFF. DNA of the CDR3: TGTGCCAGCAGTCCTGACAGGGCCTCCTACAATGAGCAGTTCTTC.

The chain uses TRBV30 and TRBJ1-1, with D possibly TRBD1 on 5 matching bases. CDR3 length equals 17 residues. Trimming took off 5 bases at V and 0 bases at J, with 22 bases between the two ends. Germline V gene data show CDR1 as GTSNPN and CDR2 as SVGIG (reference sequence). CDR3 DNA sequence: TGTGCCTGGGGGGCGGGAGGATACGGGAAGGTGAACACTGAAGCTTTCTTT. Amino acids: CAWGAGGYGKVNTEAFF.

The sample holds a few counts of this clone. The chain is built from TRBV6-5 and TRBJ2-7, with a tentative D call TRBD1 (5 bases). Trimming pared 1 base from V and 6 bases from J, leaving 13 bases between. This CDR3 region has 14 residues. In germline, CDR1 is MNHEY, CDR2 SVGAGI. The DNA for the CDR3 is TGTGCCAGCAGTTACTTTCAGGGCCTGGCCGAGCAGTACTTC. Protein product: CASSYFQGLAEQYF.

The rearrangement uses TRBV7-3 and TRBJ1-1, with 11 bases fitting TRBD1. V lost 0 bases to trimming and J lost 7 bases; unmatched junction nucleotides: 10. The length of the CDR3 is 17 residues. Germline V gene lookup returns CDR1 SGHTA and CDR2 FQGTGA. CDR3 DNA: TGTGCCAGCAGCTTAACCCTTCCGGGGACAGGGGGAGTTGAAGCTTTCTTT. Translation: CASSLTLPGTGGVEAFF.

The genes are TRBV12-5 and TRBJ2-2, with D possibly matching TRBD1 (5 bases). CDR3 length equals 16 residues. CDR1 and CDR2 from the germline V gene are LGHNT and FRNRAP. V lost 7 bases and J 8 bases, leaving 23 bases between the germline ends. The CDR3 is CASVPSTRQSLGELFF. The CDR3 DNA is TGTGCTAGTGTTCCAAGTACCCGACAGTCTCTAGGGGAGCTGTTTTTT.

The CDR3 spells CASSQVSLVGGRFGVTQYF. DNA of the CDR3: TGTGCCAGCAGCCAAGTATCTCTTGTCGGCGGGAGATTTGGGGTGACCCAGTACTTC. The chain joins TRBV14 to TRBJ2-5; 7 bases agree with TRBD2. Trimming at V came to 1 base and at J to 7 bases, leaving 21 bases not matched to a gene. The germline V gene encodes CDR1 SGHDN and CDR2 FVKESK. The CDR3 runs 19 residues.

The V gene is TRBV5-4, the J gene TRBJ2-3, with D maybe TRBD2 (6 bases). There are 15 residues in the CDR3. Germline CDR1 reads SGHNT; CDR2 reads YYREEE (reference sequence). The V end lost 4 bases, the J end lost 1 base, and 13 bases lay between the germline ends. The DNA of the CDR3 is TGTGCCAGCAGCAGGCCGGGACTTGGCACAGATACGCAGTATTTT. Protein product: CASSRPGLGTDTQYF.

The chain combines TRBV7-9 with TRBJ2-1; 11 bases match TRBD2. The germline CDR1 and CDR2 sequences are SEHNR and FQNEAQ (reference sequence). The CDR3 has 14 residues. V trimming: 2 bases; J trimming: 13 bases; junction bases outside the gene matches: 7. The CDR3 DNA follows: TGTGCCAGCAGCTTATCTGCTAGCGGGAGGCCCCAGTTCTTC. Its translation: CASSLSASGRPQFF. Variable domain in full (rest from reference TRBV7-9 and TRBJ2-1): DTGVSQNPRHKITKRGQNVTFRCDPISEHNRLYWYRQTLGQGPEFLTYFQNEAQLEKSRLLSDRFSAERPKGSFSTLEIQRTEQGDSAMYLCASSLSASGRPQFFGPGTRLTVL.

V and J are TRBV27 and TRBJ1-5; TRBD1 might be the D (6 bases). The CDR3 runs 16 residues. V lost 5 bases to trimming and J lost 0 bases, with 14 bases between them. Germline V CDR1 and CDR2: MNHEY, SMNVEV (reference sequence). The CDR3 spells CASSPAQGNSNQPQHF. CDR3 bases: TGTGCCAGCAGTCCCGCACAGGGAAATAGCAATCAGCCCCAGCATTTT.